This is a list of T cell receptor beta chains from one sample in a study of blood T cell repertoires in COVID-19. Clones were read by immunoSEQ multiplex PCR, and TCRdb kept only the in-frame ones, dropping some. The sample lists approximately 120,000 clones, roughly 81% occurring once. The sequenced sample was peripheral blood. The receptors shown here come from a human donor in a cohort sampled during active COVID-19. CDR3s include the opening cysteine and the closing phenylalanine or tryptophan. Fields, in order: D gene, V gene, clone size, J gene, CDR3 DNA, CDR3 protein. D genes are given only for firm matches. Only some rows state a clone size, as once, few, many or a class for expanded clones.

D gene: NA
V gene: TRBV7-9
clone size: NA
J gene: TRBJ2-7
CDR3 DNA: TGTGCCAGCAGCCAGCCGAGACAAGGCTACGAGCAGTACTTC
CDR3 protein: CASSQPRQGYEQYF

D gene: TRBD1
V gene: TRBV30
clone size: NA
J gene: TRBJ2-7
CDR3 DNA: TGTGCCTGGAGGGGACCGGGACAGACCTACGAGCAGTACTTC
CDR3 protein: CAWRGPGQTYEQYF

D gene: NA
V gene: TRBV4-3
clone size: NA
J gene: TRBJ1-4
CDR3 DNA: TGCGCCAGCAGCCAAGAAGACCGGTGGGGGGATGAAAAACTGTTTTTT
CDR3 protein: CASSQEDRWGDEKLFF

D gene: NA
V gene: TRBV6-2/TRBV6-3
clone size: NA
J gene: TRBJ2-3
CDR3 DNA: TGTGCCAGCAGTTACCGCGCCCCCCCAGATACGCAGTATTTT
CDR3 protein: CASSYRAPPDTQYF

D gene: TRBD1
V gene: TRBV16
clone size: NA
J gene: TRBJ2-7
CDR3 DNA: TGTGCCAGCAGCCGACCGGGACAGGGGCACCACGAGCAGTACTTC
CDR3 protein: CASSRPGQGHHEQYF

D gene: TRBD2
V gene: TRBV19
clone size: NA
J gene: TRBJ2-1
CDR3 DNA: TGTGCCAGTAGTACGACTAGCGGGACATGGAATGAGCAGTTCTTC
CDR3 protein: CASSTTSGTWNEQFF

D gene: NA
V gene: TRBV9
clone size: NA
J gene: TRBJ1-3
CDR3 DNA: TGTGCCAGCAGCGTAGGATTCTTGGGGGACACCTCCGCAAACACCATATATTTT
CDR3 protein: CASSVGFLGDTSANTIYF

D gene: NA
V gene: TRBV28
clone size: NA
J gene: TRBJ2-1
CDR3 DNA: TGTGCCAGCAACGCCGCCTTTGGGGGGGCTACCTCAGGGACTGGCAATGAGCAGTTCTTC
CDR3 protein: CASNAAFGGATSGTGNEQFF

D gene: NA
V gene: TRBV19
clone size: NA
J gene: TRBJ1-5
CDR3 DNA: TGTGCCAGTAGTATAGGTTCGCGGGGGACCAATCAGCCCCAGCATTTT
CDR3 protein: CASSIGSRGTNQPQHF

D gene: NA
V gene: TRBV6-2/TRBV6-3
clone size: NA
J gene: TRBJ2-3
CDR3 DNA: TGTGCCAGCAGCGACGCCCCGCGGACGCAGTATTTT
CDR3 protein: CASSDAPRTQYF

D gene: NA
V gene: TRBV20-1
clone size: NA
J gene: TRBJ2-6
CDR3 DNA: TGCAGTGCTAGTCGTTCCTCTGGGGCCAACGTCCTGACTTTC
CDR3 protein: CSASRSSGANVLTF

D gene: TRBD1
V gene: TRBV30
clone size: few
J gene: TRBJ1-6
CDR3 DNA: TGTGCCTGGAGTGTAGTGGCAGGGGGCCTACTCCACTTT
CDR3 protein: CAWSVVAGGLLHF

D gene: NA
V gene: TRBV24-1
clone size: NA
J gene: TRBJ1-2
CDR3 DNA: TGTGCCACCAGCGACACAGGGATTGATGGCTACACCTTC
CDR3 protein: CATSDTGIDGYTF

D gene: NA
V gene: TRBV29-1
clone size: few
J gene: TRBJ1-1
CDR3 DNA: TGCAGCGTCGGGGGGCTTATTAACACTGAAGCTTTCTTT
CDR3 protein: CSVGGLINTEAFF

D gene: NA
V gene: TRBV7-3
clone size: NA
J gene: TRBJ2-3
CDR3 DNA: TGTGCCAGCAGCCTGGTGGGCGGGAGCACAGATACGCAGTATTTT
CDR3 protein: CASSLVGGSTDTQYF

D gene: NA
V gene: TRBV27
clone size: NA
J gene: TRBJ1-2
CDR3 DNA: TGTGCCAGCAGTTTAGGGGGCAGTTCTTACTATGGCTACACCTTC
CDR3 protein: CASSLGGSSYYGYTF

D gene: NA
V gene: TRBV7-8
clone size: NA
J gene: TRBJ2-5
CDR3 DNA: TGTGCCAGCAGCGAAGACTGGGGCCAGGGGACCCAGTACTTC
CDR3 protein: CASSEDWGQGTQYF